This TCR beta chain comes out of a study of cytomegalovirus exposure and HLA in healthy donors. Study-level points and caveats: Later analysis showed TCR association rates varying by HLA locus, highest for DRB1 and lowest for HLA-C. There were fewer than 200 TCR beta chains listed as cytomegalovirus-associated. TCR sequences were mostly rare, though some public TCRs occurred in many donors.

Points on this clone: The target antigen is unknown.

V dropped 2 bases and J dropped 9 bases, with 11 bases sitting between them. Looked up from germline, CDR1 is MNHEY and CDR2 is SVGAGI. The CDR3 runs 12 residues. The PCR employed 60 Vbeta primers together with 13 Jbeta primers. The table came from immunoSEQ multiplex PCR; TCRdb's copy has only in-frame clones and leaves some out. The sample consists of about 260,000 clones, roughly 81% of them appearing once. This sequence joins TRBV6-5 and TRBJ2-7; D possibly corresponds to TRBD2 (5 bases). The sequence was collected from a middle-aged woman in good health and CMV-seropositive. The specimen sequenced was PBMCs. CDR3 protein: CASSYLARGQYF. CDR3 DNA sequence: TGTGCCAGCAGTTACCTGGCACGGGGGCAGTACTTC.